The 16 T cell receptor beta chains presented below share a single source sample, sequenced in a study of T cell responses to AZD1222 COVID-19 vaccine. Some clones are missing from TCRdb's copy, which holds only in-frame ones; the method was immunoSEQ multiplex PCR. The repertoire holds 160,000 or so clones, with 70% to 90% as singletons. The source was peripheral blood, collected after recovery from COVID-19. The receptors were gathered from an adult who had recovered from COVID-19.

This chain uses TRBV19 with TRBJ1-1; the match to TRBD1 covers 10 bases. J was trimmed by 1 base and V by 8 bases; bases with no gene match: 1. This CDR3 is 13 amino acids long. Germline V gives CDR1 LNHDA, CDR2 SQIVND (reference sequence). CDR3 region: CASDRGRNTEAFF. CDR3 DNA: TGTGCCAGTGACAGGGGGCGGAACACTGAAGCTTTCTTT.

V and J are TRBV9 and TRBJ1-1, with TRBD1 matching over 9 bases. Germline CDR1 is SGDLS and CDR2 is YYNGEE. With V trimmed by 0 bases and J by 1 base, 4 bases remained unmatched. The CDR3 is 16 amino acids. This CDR3 is CASSVGGQGKNTEAFF. In DNA, the CDR3 is TGTGCCAGCAGCGTAGGGGGACAGGGTAAGAACACTGAAGCTTTCTTT.

This chain uses TRBV6-1 with TRBJ1-5; D may be TRBD1 (6 bases). CDR3 size: 18 residues. CDR1 and CDR2 from the germline V gene are MNHNS and SASEGT. The V gene lost 2 bases and the J gene lost 0 bases, with 17 bases spanning the gap. The CDR3 here is CASSENRVNWYSNQPQHF. In DNA form, the CDR3 reads TGTGCCAGCAGTGAAAACAGGGTGAATTGGTATAGCAATCAGCCCCAGCATTTT.

The rearrangement uses TRBV7-2 and TRBJ2-1; 7 nucleotides match TRBD2. This CDR3 is built from 14 residues. V was pared by 8 bases and J by 9 bases, with 13 bases of the junction left unmatched. Looked up from germline, CDR1 is SGHTA and CDR2 is FQGNSA. The chain's CDR3 is CASSQRAGAVEQFF. The CDR3 nucleotides read TGTGCCAGCTCCCAAAGGGCGGGAGCTGTTGAGCAGTTCTTC.

The chain links TRBV4-3 to TRBJ1-1, with TRBD1 matching 10 bases. Germline V CDR1 and CDR2: LGHNA, YSLEER. CDR3 length equals 16 residues. V dropped 5 bases and J dropped 0; count of bases not matched to a gene: 6. CDR3 in amino acids: CASSIRGTGVNTEAFF. The DNA for the CDR3 is TGCGCCAGCAGCATCAGGGGGACAGGGGTGAACACTGAAGCTTTCTTT.

The chain uses TRBV19 and TRBJ2-5; D perhaps matches TRBD2 (7 bases). This CDR3 comprises 14 residues. Germline V CDR1 and CDR2: LNHDA, SQIVND (reference sequence). V was trimmed by 3 bases and J by 3 bases, leaving 11 bases between them. CDR3 in amino acids: CASSMGGRKETQYF. The CDR3 nucleotides read TGTGCCAGTAGTATGGGGGGGCGAAAAGAGACCCAGTACTTC.

This chain connects TRBV20-1 to TRBJ2-3; D unresolved. Trimming took off 3 bases at V and 3 bases at J, with 10 bases between the two ends. This CDR3 region has 13 residues. Germline CDR1 reads DFQATT; CDR2 reads SNEGSKA (reference sequence). CDR3 sequence: CSASGQGTDTQYF. In DNA, the CDR3 is TGCAGTGCTAGTGGCCAAGGGACAGATACGCAGTATTTT.

The chain uses TRBV28 and TRBJ2-7; 12 positions match TRBD2. The V segment lost 5 bases and the J segment 4 bases; nucleotides outside the gene matches: 6. Germline V gene data show CDR1 as MDHEN and CDR2 as SYDVKM. The CDR3 consists of 15 residues. The CDR3 nucleotides are TGTGCCAGCAGTCAGCTAGCGGGAGGGAGGTACGAGCAGTACTTC. This sequence encodes CASSQLAGGRYEQYF.

The chain is built from TRBV29-1 and TRBJ1-1; D might be TRBD1 (5 bases). CDR1 and CDR2 from the germline V gene are SQVTM and ANQGSEA. The CDR3 has 12 amino acids. With 7 bases removed from V and 4 bases from J, the gap between germline ends came to 13 bases. CDR3 region: CSARTGGTEAFF. CDR3 bases: TGCAGCGCCCGGACGGGGGGCACTGAAGCTTTCTTT.

The rearrangement links TRBV6-1 to TRBJ1-2, with D unresolved. With 1 base removed from V and 2 bases from J, the gap between germline ends came to 8 bases. CDR3 length equals 14 residues. Germline loops: CDR1 MNHNS, CDR2 SASEGT. CDR3 coding DNA: TGTGCCAGCAGTGAAGAGGTCAGAAACTATGGCTACACCTTC. Its protein is CASSEEVRNYGYTF.

V and J are TRBV28 and TRBJ1-5; D is uncertain. This CDR3 region has 14 residues. Germline CDR1 is MDHEN and CDR2 is SYDVKM. V lost 3 bases and J 4 bases, leaving 10 bases between the germline ends. CDR3 nucleotides: TGTGCCAGCAGTTTGCCGGGAGGTAATCAGCCCCAGCATTTT. Its protein product is CASSLPGGNQPQHF.

The genes are TRBV28 and TRBJ1-1, with D tentatively TRBD1 (6 bases). Per the germline V gene, CDR1 is MDHEN and CDR2 is SYDVKM. There are 15 residues in the CDR3. The germline V and J ends were trimmed by 5 bases and 6 bases, with 19 bases remaining between them. The CDR3 DNA sequence: TGTGCCAGCAGTCCCCCCGAGAACAGGGCGGCTGAAGCTTTCTTT. It encodes CASSPPENRAAEAFF.

The chain couples TRBV18 to TRBJ1-5; 7 bases are shared with TRBD1. The CDR3 is 12 residues long. Looked up from germline, CDR1 is KGHSH and CDR2 is LQKENI. The V gene end was trimmed by 5 bases and the J gene end by 7 bases; junction bases not matched to a gene: 2. The chain's CDR3 is CASSKGAQPQHF. The CDR3 DNA sequence: TGTGCCAGCTCAAAGGGGGCCCAGCCCCAGCATTTT.

The rearrangement links TRBV7-2 to TRBJ1-2; perhaps TRBD1 as D (5 bases). Germline V gives CDR1 SGHTA, CDR2 FQGNSA. The CDR3 loop spans 16 amino acids. The V end lost 2 bases, the J end lost 4 bases, and 17 bases lay between the germline ends. The CDR3 coding sequence is TGTGCCAGCAGCTTACTTAGAGGCCGGACACCCTATGGCTACACCTTC. Protein sequence: CASSLLRGRTPYGYTF.

The genes are TRBV9 and TRBJ2-7; D ambiguous. The germline gives CDR1 SGDLS, CDR2 YYNGEE. The CDR3 sequence is 16 residues long. With 0 bases removed from V and 0 bases from J, the gap between germline ends came to 13 bases. The CDR3 region has the DNA TGTGCCAGCAGCGTAGACTCTCACAGAGTCTCCTACGAGCAGTACTTC. This translates into CASSVDSHRVSYEQYF.

The V gene is TRBV11-2, the J gene TRBJ2-5, with 14 bases aligning to TRBD2. The CDR3 has 16 amino acids. Per the germline V gene, CDR1 is SGHAT and CDR2 is FQNNGV. J lost 5 bases, V lost 5 bases, and 7 bases had no gene match. In DNA form, the CDR3 reads TGTGCCAGCAGCCCGGGACTAGCGGGAGTACAGGAGACCCAGTACTTC. Amino acid sequence: CASSPGLAGVQETQYF. The entire variable domain, with the rest obtained from reference TRBV11-2 and TRBJ2-5, is as follows: EAGVAQSPRYKIIEKRQSVAFWCNPISGHATLYWYQQILGQGPKLLIQFQNNGVVDDSQLPKDRFSAERLKGVDSTLKIQPAKLEDSAVYLCASSPGLAGVQETQYFGPGTRLLVL.